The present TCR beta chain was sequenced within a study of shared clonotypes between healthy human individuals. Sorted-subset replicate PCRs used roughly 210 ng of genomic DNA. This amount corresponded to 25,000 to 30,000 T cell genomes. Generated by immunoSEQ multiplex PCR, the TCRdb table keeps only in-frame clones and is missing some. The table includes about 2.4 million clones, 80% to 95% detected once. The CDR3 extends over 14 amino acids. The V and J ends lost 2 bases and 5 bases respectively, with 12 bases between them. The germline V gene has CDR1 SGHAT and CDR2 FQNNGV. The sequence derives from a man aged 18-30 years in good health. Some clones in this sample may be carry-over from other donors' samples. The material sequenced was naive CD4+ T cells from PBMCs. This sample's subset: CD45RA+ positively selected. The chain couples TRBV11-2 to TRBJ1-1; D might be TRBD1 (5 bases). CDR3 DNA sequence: TGTGCCAGCAGCTTAATCCTAGGGGAAACTGAAGCTTTCTTT. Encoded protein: CASSLILGETEAFF.